This T cell receptor beta chain was found in a study of blood T cell repertoires in COVID-19. Study-level information: Samples representing acute and convalescent COVID-19 were sourced from the United States, Italy and Spain.

The CDR3 has 14 residues. Trimming took 4 bases from V and 6 from J; bases not matched to a gene: 6. Looked up from germline, CDR1 is SGHNT and CDR2 is YYREEE (reference sequence). Study processing details: Scientists estimated how many nucleated cells there were by amplifying reference gene primers. Measured with immunoSEQ multiplex PCR; TCRdb has only the in-frame clones, and not every one. V and J calls and clone size are given by that table; D and trimming were obtained from the DNA. In the table there are about 24,000 clones, approximately 88% of which are singletons. The sample comprised peripheral blood. This sequence was found in a woman in her 70s with active COVID-19. The J gene is TRBJ2-3, the V gene TRBV5-4; 9 bases are shared with TRBD1. As DNA, the CDR3 is TGTGCCAGCAGCCAACAGGGGGCTGGGGATACGCAGTATTTT. It codes for CASSQQGAGDTQYF.